This paragraph covers one T cell receptor beta chain sequence. TCRdb re-analysed the RACE reads in MiXCR, keeping a single row per CDR3 protein. The data show roughly 100,000 distinct CDR3 sequences, approximately 11% seen once. This sample is part of a study of human T cells and chemical hapten exposure. At the level of the study: Patch tests of 0.01% DPC on the upper back were read at 6 days.

Time point of the sample: pre-sensitization, week 0. The treatment denotes: therapeutic diphenylcyclopropenone sensitization with weekly scalp DPC. Every donor had alopecia and was 18 to 70 years old; all were suitable for DPC. The specimen was whole blood, collected in connection with sensitization to the hapten diphenylcyclopropenone (DPC). The receptor comes from a woman aged 60-70 years with alopecia areata. Some clones in this sample may be carry-over from other donors' samples.

In DNA, the CDR3 is TGCGCCAGCAGCGAAAGGTGGCTGAACACTGAAGCTTTCTTT. It codes for CASSERWLNTEAFF. V is TRBV5-1 and J is TRBJ1-1; D gene uncertain. Trimming took off 4 bases at V and 0 bases at J, with 10 bases between the two ends. The CDR3 is 14 residues long. CDR1 SGHRS and CDR2 YFSETQ come from the germline V gene.